The source of this T cell receptor (beta chain) is a study of T-cell memory formation after mild COVID-19. Background on the study: The study found TCR clusters largely donor specific. General study points: Those CD4+ clones that contracted were mainly in CM and EM (CD8+ ones in EMRA). Pre-infection memory carried some responding clones, suggesting that cross-reactive memory joined.

Trimming removed 5 bases at V and 2 bases at J, with 13 bases between. Germline lookup yields CDR1 MDHEN and CDR2 SYDVKM. The CDR3 sequence is 14 residues long. One entry per CDR3 protein results from TCRdb running MiXCR on the 5' RACE reads. The sample carries more than 80,000 distinct CDR3 sequences, around an eighth recorded once. This clonotype was found a few times. The antigen is unknown. The sample consisted of PBMCs or a T cell subset sorted from them (not recorded which). The receptor's source is an adult woman who had mild COVID-19 (a few samples of this study predate the infection). Cell type and time point are not known. This sequence joins TRBV28 and TRBJ2-7; D could derive from TRBD1 or TRBD2 (5 bases each). In DNA, the CDR3 is TGTGCCAGCAGTCCCGGGGCAGTTCCCTACGAGCAGTACTTC. This codes for CASSPGAVPYEQYF.